This T cell receptor (beta chain) is drawn from a study of vaccination and CD4 T cells after COVID-19 (dated by TCRdb to the early 2020s). Describing the broader study: Convalescent patients had a positive SARS-CoV-2 result on nasal swab PCR, and of these patients, several had mild disease and one had severe disease. The convalescent cohort included six males and four females, with two Hispanic individuals, seven Caucasians, two Asians and one multiracial person. Post-COVID blood samples from convalescent patients were collected a median of roughly 100 days after diagnosis, with a range of roughly 30 to 170 days. For stimulating the cultures, overlapping spike peptide pools were used, derived from SARS-CoV-2 as well as from the common cold coronaviruses HCoV-NL63, HCoV-OC43 and HCoV-229E. In control cultures, a CEFX viral epitope pool was used as positive control, an HIV-1 Nef peptide pool was used as negative control, or no peptide was added. Post-vaccine blood samples were collected a median of about 66 days after the second vaccine dose, ranging from about 13 to 241 days. Each participant got two doses of either the Pfizer-BioNTech BNT162b2 vaccine (n=8) or the Moderna mRNA-1273 vaccine (n=2). In around nine COVID-19 convalescent patients and several infection-naive healthy vaccine recipients, the spike-specific CD4+ TCR repertoire before mRNA vaccination was compared with the repertoire after mRNA vaccination.

With regard to this clonotype: Its specific antigen is unknown. No base qualities exist here, and no much larger clone lies one base off it.

The study at large found these results: Nearly all vaccine-specific clones in convalescent patients (304 of 307) were mono-reactive for SARS-CoV-2 spike rather than cross-reactive with common cold coronaviruses. The median number of SARS-CoV-2-reactive clonotypes rose from under 25 after infection to some 40 after vaccination, but the change was not significant. In convalescent patients, a median approximately 86% of post-vaccine SARS-CoV-2-reactive clones were detected only after vaccination, and vaccine-specific priming was suggested by this finding. The study included relatively few convalescent patients and did not analyze early timepoints after natural infection.

What this sample's treatment or condition label stands for: roughly 11-day PBMC culture with coronavirus spike peptide pools or control peptides (ViraFEST assay). The ViraFEST assay was used in the study, in which antigen-specific T cells were expanded with peptide pools and expanded clonotypes were subsequently identified by TCR sequencing. The convalescent patients' positive SARS-CoV-2 PCR tests fell between March and December 2020, which was before the Alpha, Beta and Delta variants emerged in the United States. PBMCs were cultured at 1.5 million to 2 million per well in IMDM supplemented with approximately 4.7% human AB serum and around 9.5 IU/ml IL-2, with about 11 ug/ml peptide pools added. Half of the culture medium was replaced with fresh IL-2-containing medium on days 3 and 7. CD4+ T cells were isolated after roughly 9 days of culture through negative selection using the EasySep CD4+ T cell isolation kit. PBMCs were separated from whole blood using Ficoll-Paque Plus gradient centrifugation and then either used fresh or cryopreserved at -140C. Culture conditions were generally each tested in triplicate wells.

Library preparation employed PCR. At the Johns Hopkins FTIC core, DNA from the cultured CD4+ T cells underwent TCR sequencing with the Oncomine TCR Beta short-read assay. The QIAamp micro DNA kit was used to extract genomic DNA from the cultured CD4+ T cells. Oncomine TCR Beta libraries from cultured CD4+ T cells were pooled using unique dual indexes and sequenced on an Illumina iSeq 100. The paper's processing steps were these. Non-productive sequences were filtered out, and CDR3s that did not start with C, did not end with F or W, or were shorter than 7 amino acids were discarded. Antigen-specific clonotypes were identified with the MANAFEST web application by comparing peptide-stimulated wells with reference and other culture wells. An FDR below 0.05, an odds ratio above 5, and a productive frequency above 0.1% in at least two of three replicate wells were required for clones to be considered positive. A clonotype was classed as cross-reactive if the clonotype showed significant expansion both in SARS-CoV-2 spike wells and in at least one common cold coronavirus spike condition. Using R version 3.6.1, CDR3 homology was evaluated through Levenshtein distances (stringdist) along with unrooted phylogenetic trees (ape). Using fastp at Q25 and MiXCR, TCRdb reprocessed the public reads and kept productive beta chains. Identical CDR3 proteins give one entry, which carries the most common genes and DNA. The V and J calls reflect TCRdb's pipeline rather than the authors' work. The sample includes 15,000 to 20,000 distinct CDR3 sequences, with 45% to 50% observed a single time. The top ten clonotypes cover roughly 4.2% of the sample.

The CDR3 holds 14 amino acids from the cysteine to the phenylalanine. Only the CDR3 region is kept as DNA, spanning 42 bases read in frame from base 1. According to the germline V gene, CDR1 reads SGHNT and CDR2 reads YENEEA. V loses 8 bases of germline sequence and J loses 3 bases, and the interval between the two ends is 16 bases. The material sequenced was CD4+ T cells from blood, cultured in vitro. Recombination connected TRBV11-3 to TRBJ2-5, with the D gene call left open. This sequence was found in a human donor who had recovered from COVID-19. The DNA reads TGTGCCAGCTCCCTAAAGGTGGGGAAAGAGACCCAGTACTTC. Its protein is CASSLKVGKETQYF. The reference TRBV11-3 and TRBJ2-5 proteins fill in what lies around the CDR3, so the full variable domain reads EAGVVQSPRYKIIEKKQPVAFWCNPISGHNTLYWYLQNLGQGPELLIRYENEEAVDDSQLPKDRFSAERLKGVDSTLKIQPAELGDSAVYLCASSLKVGKETQYFGPGTRLLVL.